Each of the 30 T cell receptor beta chains below was sequenced from the same sample in a study of T cell responses to AZD1222 COVID-19 vaccine. TCRdb keeps only in-frame clones here, not all; method: immunoSEQ multiplex PCR. This table holds 130,000 to 150,000 clones, around nine tenths found once. Source: peripheral blood, taken on day 0 of AZD1222 vaccination. These receptors originate from an adult in good health.

The chain has TRBV27 and TRBJ1-2; D gene unclear. The CDR3 runs 14 residues. V was pared by 4 bases and J by 4 bases, with 13 bases between. Germline lookup yields CDR1 MNHEY and CDR2 SMNVEV (reference sequence). DNA of the CDR3: TGTGCCAGCAGTTCCTATGAGGAGGGCTATGGCTACACCTTC. Protein sequence: CASSSYEEGYGYTF.

As concerns this clone: The sample holds other DNA sequences that translate to the same CDR3. CDR3 amino acids: CASSQERVEKLFF. The CDR3 DNA follows: TGCGCCAGCAGCCAAGAGCGGGTAGAAAAACTGTTTTTT. The chain employs TRBV4-1 and TRBJ1-4; D gene uncertain. Trimming left V 0 bases short and J 8 bases short, with 7 bases between. The CDR3 is 13 amino acids. CDR1 is MGHRA, CDR2 YSYEKL, per germline.

This chain uses TRBV7-8 with TRBJ2-5, with 10 bases aligning to TRBD2. Germline loops: CDR1 SGHVS, CDR2 FQNEAQ. The ends lost 4 bases at V and 7 bases at J; junction bases unmatched: 9. The CDR3 contains 15 residues. For the CDR3, the DNA is TGTGCCAGCAGCTCACGTGGGACTAGCGATTCGACCCAGTACTTC. Translated: CASSSRGTSDSTQYF. Drawing the rest from reference TRBV7-8 and TRBJ2-5, the complete variable domain is GAGVSQSPRYKVAKRGQDVALRCDPISGHVSLFWYQQALGQGPEFLTYFQNEAQLDKSGLPSDRFFAERPEGSVSTLKIQRTQQEDSAVYLCASSSRGTSDSTQYFGPGTRLLVL.

The CDR3 protein is CASSYLRRDYGYTF. The CDR3, as DNA: TGTGCCAGCAGTTACCTGAGGAGGGACTATGGCTACACCTTC. The rearrangement joins TRBV6-5 to TRBJ1-2; D remains ambiguous. Germline V gene data show CDR1 as MNHEY and CDR2 as SVGAGI. Trimming shortened V by 2 bases and J by 3 bases, and 10 bases separated the two germline ends. This CDR3 has 14 residues.

The chain links TRBV18 to TRBJ1-1, with TRBD1 identical over 8 bases. Germline lookup yields CDR1 KGHSH and CDR2 LQKENI. CDR3 size: 13 residues. V shed 5 bases, J shed 1 base, and the junction held 0 bases outside the gene matches. Here the CDR3 DNA reads TGTGCCAGCTCAGGACAGGGGAACACTGAAGCTTTCTTT. Translated: CASSGQGNTEAFF.

The chain uses TRBV7-2 and TRBJ2-2; 13 bases line up with TRBD2. The CDR3 is 15 residues long. Trimming at V came to 1 base and at J to 14 bases, leaving 7 bases not matched to a gene. The V gene's germline CDR1 is SGHTA and CDR2 FQGNSA. CDR3 sequence (DNA): TGTGCCAGCAGCTTAGTCAGGACTAGCGGGAGTACCCTGTTTTTT. Encoded protein: CASSLVRTSGSTLFF.

This chain joins TRBV2 and TRBJ1-4; the match to TRBD1 covers 7 bases. J was trimmed by 8 bases and V by 4 bases; bases with no gene match: 4. Germline CDR1 reads SNHLY; CDR2 reads FYNNEI. The CDR3 is 13 amino acids. Written as DNA, the CDR3 is TGTGCCAGCAGTGTTGCAGGGGGAGAAAAACTGTTTTTT. This codes for CASSVAGGEKLFF. The full variable domain, in which reference TRBV2 and TRBJ1-4 provide the parts outside the CDR3, is EPEVTQTPSHQVTQMGQEVILRCVPISNHLYFYWYRQILGQKVEFLVSFYNNEISEKSEIFDDQFSVERPDGSNFTLKIRSTKLEDSAMYFCASSVAGGEKLFFGSGTQLSVL.

The chain has TRBV19 and TRBJ2-7, with 12 positions matching TRBD2. With 5 bases clipped from V and 5 bases from J, the junction kept 4 bases outside the gene matches. Germline-derived CDR1 and CDR2 are LNHDA and SQIVND (reference sequence). The CDR3 covers 14 residues. CDR3 nucleotide sequence: TGTGCCAGTAGTGGACTAGCGGGATTTAACGAGCAGTACTTC. It specifies CASSGLAGFNEQYF. The full variable domain, its missing parts supplied by reference TRBV19 and TRBJ2-7, is DGGITQSPKYLFRKEGQNVTLSCEQNLNHDAMYWYRQDPGQGLRLIYYSQIVNDFQKGDIAEGYSVSREKKESFPLTVTSAQKNPTAFYLCASSGLAGFNEQYFGPGTRLTVT.

This chain joins TRBV7-9 and TRBJ1-1; no firm D call. V lost 1 base and J 4 bases, leaving 13 bases between the germline ends. In germline, CDR1 is SEHNR, CDR2 FQNEAQ (reference sequence). CDR3 length: 15 amino acids. CDR3 in amino acids: CASSLDVALVTEAFF. The CDR3 DNA reads TGTGCCAGCAGCTTAGACGTGGCGCTGGTCACTGAAGCTTTCTTT.

The CDR3 is CASSYIVNYGYTF. The CDR3 DNA reads TGTGCCAGCAGTTATATCGTTAACTATGGCTACACCTTC. The chain joins TRBV6-5 to TRBJ1-2; D remains ambiguous. Germline V gene lookup returns CDR1 MNHEY and CDR2 SVGAGI. The CDR3 spans 13 residues. V was pared by 3 bases and J by 1 base, with 6 bases between.

This chain links TRBV5-1 with TRBJ2-1; 11 bases map to TRBD2. Germline V gives CDR1 SGHRS, CDR2 YFSETQ. V trimming: 4 bases; J trimming: 4 bases; junction bases outside the gene matches: 4. The CDR3 sequence is 15 residues long. The CDR3 region is CASSGTSGGYNEQFF. The CDR3 DNA sequence: TGCGCCAGCAGCGGCACTAGCGGGGGTTACAATGAGCAGTTCTTC.

This chain uses TRBV12-3 or TRBV12-4 with TRBJ1-2, with 10 bases lining up with TRBD1. This CDR3 has 13 residues. The V and J ends lost 10 bases and 7 bases, in that order; junction bases with no gene match: 9. The CDR3 DNA reads as TGTGCCAACGGGGGACAGGGGACCGGTGGCTACACCTTC. Amino acids: CANGGQGTGGYTF.

This clone came up once. V gene TRBV5-1 combines with J gene TRBJ2-5; D gene uncertain. The CDR3 runs 14 residues. V was shortened by 6 bases and J by 9 bases, with 21 bases between the two germline ends. In germline, CDR1 is SGHRS, CDR2 YFSETQ. CDR3 DNA: TGCGCCAGCACCCCAGGTACGACGGCCGGCTCCCAGTACTTC. This sequence encodes CASTPGTTAGSQYF.

CDR3 sequence (DNA): TGTGCCAGCAGCCCAGTAGGGGACACTGAAGCTTTCTTT. Protein sequence: CASSPVGDTEAFF. The chain joins TRBV13 to TRBJ1-1; maybe TRBD1 (5 bases). The CDR3 has 13 residues. Between the trimmed V and J ends, which lost 5 bases and 3 bases, there was a span of 10 bases. CDR1 and CDR2 (germline): PRHDT, FYEKMQ (reference sequence).

This sequence joins TRBV11-1 and TRBJ2-5, with D maybe TRBD2 (5 bases). The V and J ends lost 5 bases and 1 base respectively, with 14 bases between them. The length of the CDR3 is 15 residues. Germline lookup yields CDR1 SGHAT and CDR2 FQDESV (reference sequence). The CDR3 sequence is CASSPMWRSQETQYF. Here the CDR3 DNA reads TGTGCCAGCAGCCCCATGTGGAGGAGCCAAGAGACCCAGTACTTC.

In nucleotides, the CDR3 is TGTGCCAGCAGCTCTTCGACAGGGAACACTGAAGCTTTCTTT. This gives the protein CASSSSTGNTEAFF. V gene TRBV7-9 combines with J gene TRBJ1-1; tentative D call: TRBD1 (6 bases). The V gene lost 4 bases and the J gene lost 1 base, with 10 bases spanning the gap. This CDR3 has 14 amino acids. Germline CDR1 SEHNR, CDR2 FQNEAQ (reference sequence).

V usage is TRBV27 and J usage is TRBJ1-2, with D perhaps matching TRBD1 (5 bases). The germline V and J ends were trimmed by 2 bases and 8 bases, with 12 bases remaining between them. Germline V lookup: CDR1 MNHEY, CDR2 SMNVEV (reference sequence). The CDR3 is 13 residues long. The CDR3: CASSLRGRQGYTF. CDR3 DNA: TGTGCCAGCAGTTTAAGGGGCAGGCAAGGCTACACCTTC.

The chain employs TRBV11-2 and TRBJ2-1; maybe TRBD1 (5 bases). Germline loops: CDR1 SGHAT, CDR2 FQNNGV. This CDR3 is 15 amino acids long. V dropped 0 bases and J dropped 3 bases, with 9 bases sitting between them. The CDR3 protein is CASSLEAGLYNEQFF. CDR3 in DNA: TGTGCCAGCAGCTTAGAGGCAGGGCTCTACAATGAGCAGTTCTTC.

This chain joins TRBV12-3 or TRBV12-4 and TRBJ1-1; 7 bases line up with TRBD1. This CDR3 has 13 amino acids. The V gene end was trimmed by 6 bases and the J gene end by 7 bases; junction bases not matched to a gene: 8. Written as DNA, the CDR3 is TGTGCCAGCAGCTACAGGGGCCGGGATGAAGCTTTCTTT. The encoded protein is CASSYRGRDEAFF.

The gene calls are TRBV7-2 and TRBJ1-2; a weak D match, TRBD1 (5 bases). The CDR3 extends over 15 amino acids. Germline loops: CDR1 SGHTA, CDR2 FQGNSA. V was trimmed by 0 bases and J by 6 bases, leaving 14 bases between them. CDR3 DNA sequence: TGTGCCAGCAGCTTAGCTTTTCAGGGCTTACATGGCTACACCTTC. It encodes CASSLAFQGLHGYTF.

This rearrangement joins TRBV29-1 to TRBJ2-3, with TRBD1 identical over 11 bases. Germline assignment: CDR1 SQVTM and CDR2 ANQGSEA. The CDR3 consists of 14 residues. Trimming removed 6 bases from V and 10 bases from J; junction bases left unmatched: 12. The CDR3 DNA is TGCAGCGTACGGGGACAGGGGGGTCCCCTTGCGCAGTATTTT. Translation gives CSVRGQGGPLAQYF.

The chain employs TRBV19 and TRBJ2-1, with D perhaps matching TRBD2 (6 bases). In germline, CDR1 is LNHDA, CDR2 SQIVND (reference sequence). The CDR3 runs 13 residues. Deletions cut 9 bases from V and 8 bases from J, with 17 bases between. The chain's CDR3 is CASREFGVDEQFF. DNA for the CDR3: TGTGCCAGCCGGGAGTTCGGAGTCGATGAGCAGTTCTTC.

This clone was observed a single time. J is TRBJ1-1 and V is TRBV10-3; 8 bases line up with TRBD1. Unmatched junction bases numbered 10, after V lost 6 bases and J lost 4 bases. The CDR3 is 15 residues long. Germline CDR1 and CDR2: ENHRY and SYGVKD. CDR3 loop: CAISPTGEPITEAFF. The CDR3 nucleotides are TGTGCCATCAGCCCGACAGGGGAGCCCATCACTGAAGCTTTCTTT.

This clone was recorded only once. The gene calls are TRBV4-1 and TRBJ2-5; the match to TRBD2 covers 8 bases. The V segment lost 0 bases and the J segment 0 bases; nucleotides outside the gene matches: 3. CDR3 length equals 16 residues. Looked up from germline, CDR1 is MGHRA and CDR2 is YSYEKL. CDR3 sequence reads: CASSQDSSGYQETQYF. DNA of the CDR3: TGCGCCAGCAGCCAAGATTCTAGCGGGTACCAAGAGACCCAGTACTTC.

J is TRBJ1-3 and V is TRBV11-2; D might be TRBD1 (5 bases). Germline V gene data show CDR1 as SGHAT and CDR2 as FQNNGV. Trimming took off 5 bases at V and 7 bases at J, with 15 bases between the two ends. The CDR3 consists of 14 residues. The CDR3 nucleotides read TGTGCCAGCAGCCGCGCCGGGGGACGGAACACCATATATTTT. Translating gives CASSRAGGRNTIYF.

The gene calls are TRBV27 and TRBJ1-2; D gene uncertain. The CDR3 spans 14 residues. V was pared by 5 bases and J by 0 bases, with 10 bases between. Germline V lookup: CDR1 MNHEY, CDR2 SMNVEV (reference sequence). The DNA for the CDR3 is TGTGCCAGCAGTCCCTTATTCTCTAACTATGGCTACACCTTC. Amino acids: CASSPLFSNYGYTF.

This clone has only one observation. The rearrangement links TRBV6-2 or TRBV6-3 to TRBJ1-2; the match to TRBD1 covers 11 bases. Germline assignment: CDR1 MNHEY and CDR2 SVGEGT. The CDR3 is 14 amino acids. Germline trimming cut 6 bases from V and 7 bases from J; bases unmatched to any gene: 7. The CDR3 nucleotides read TGTGCCAGCAGCCCCCCCGGACAGGGGGCTGGCTACACCTTC. It is translated as CASSPPGQGAGYTF.

V and J are TRBV1 and TRBJ1-2; TRBD1 is the table's D call, not checked against the DNA. TRBV1 is listed as a pseudogene. The CDR3 has 15 residues. The CDR3 nucleotides are TGCACCAGCAGCAAAAGGACAGCGGTTGACTATGGCTACACCTTC. This encodes CTSSKRTAVDYGYTF.

V usage is TRBV7-9 and J usage is TRBJ2-7; 8 bases are a match to TRBD2. V trimming: 8 bases; J trimming: 0 bases; junction bases outside the gene matches: 12. Looked up from germline, CDR1 is SEHNR and CDR2 is FQNEAQ (reference sequence). The CDR3 spans 16 residues. CDR3 nucleotide sequence: TGTGCCAGCCGGCAGGGGCTAGCGGGCGACTCCTACGAGCAGTACTTC. This gives the protein CASRQGLAGDSYEQYF.

V and J are TRBV27 and TRBJ2-3; D tentatively reads TRBD1 or TRBD2 (6 bases each). The V end was cut by 8 bases, the J end by 6 bases, with 15 bases between. The CDR3 has 13 amino acids. The V gene's germline CDR1 is MNHEY and CDR2 SMNVEV (reference sequence). DNA for the CDR3: TGTGCCAGCCGGGGGCTGGCCATGGATACGCAGTATTTT. Its translation is CASRGLAMDTQYF.